This T cell receptor beta chain was profiled in a study of cytomegalovirus exposure and HLA in healthy donors. General study results and limits: When a later analysis compared HLA-associated TCR beta chains with equally common others, the HLA-associated chains turned out to be more clonally expanded and to have lower generation probabilities. Previously analyzed data showed that most TCR beta V segments were productive at a frequency of about 87% or about 30%.

The PCR used 60 Vbeta and 13 Jbeta primers. TCRdb keeps only in-frame clones here, not all; method: immunoSEQ multiplex PCR. This table holds tens of thousands of clones. Remarks on this clone: Its specificity is not known.

This CDR3 region has 14 residues. With 10 bases clipped from V and 5 bases from J, the junction kept 9 bases outside the gene matches. Germline CDR1 is SNHLY and CDR2 is FYNNEI. The sample comprised PBMCs. V and J are TRBV2 and TRBJ2-2; TRBD2 matches 8 bases. The source of this sequence is a man aged 40-55 years in good health and CMV-seronegative. In DNA, the CDR3 is TGTGCCACGCGGGGGGACTCGGAAACCGGGGAGCTGTTTTTT. This translates into CATRGDSETGELFF.